This section outlines one T cell receptor (beta chain) sequence together with its context. This sample is part of a study of blood T cell repertoires in COVID-19. Across the study: Material from acute and convalescent COVID-19 was sourced from the United States, Italy and Spain. PBMCs, B-cell-depleted T cells, or T cells provided the cDNA or gDNA that made up the material.

Original processing methods: Reference gene primer amplification in the assay estimated nucleated cell counts. Repertoires were generated with immunoSEQ multiplex PCR, while TCRdb's copy carries only in-frame clones and drops some. V, J and clone size are those of that table, while D and trimming were read from the DNA. The data contain around 58,000 clones, roughly 85% of them seen just once; the ten biggest clones take up approximately 5.7%. This TCR came from a human donor in a cohort sampled during active COVID-19. What was sequenced was peripheral blood.

CDR3 sequence (DNA): TGTGCCAGCAGTTACTCGCGACAGGGGGCAAGCGCGAACACCGGGGAGCTGTTTTTT. Translated, it gives CASSYSRQGASANTGELFF. The V gene is TRBV6-2 or TRBV6-3, the J gene TRBJ2-2; 10 positions agree with TRBD1. This CDR3 has 19 residues. V trimming: 0 bases; J trimming: 0 bases; junction bases outside the gene matches: 7. The germline V gene has CDR1 MNHEY and CDR2 SVGEGT.